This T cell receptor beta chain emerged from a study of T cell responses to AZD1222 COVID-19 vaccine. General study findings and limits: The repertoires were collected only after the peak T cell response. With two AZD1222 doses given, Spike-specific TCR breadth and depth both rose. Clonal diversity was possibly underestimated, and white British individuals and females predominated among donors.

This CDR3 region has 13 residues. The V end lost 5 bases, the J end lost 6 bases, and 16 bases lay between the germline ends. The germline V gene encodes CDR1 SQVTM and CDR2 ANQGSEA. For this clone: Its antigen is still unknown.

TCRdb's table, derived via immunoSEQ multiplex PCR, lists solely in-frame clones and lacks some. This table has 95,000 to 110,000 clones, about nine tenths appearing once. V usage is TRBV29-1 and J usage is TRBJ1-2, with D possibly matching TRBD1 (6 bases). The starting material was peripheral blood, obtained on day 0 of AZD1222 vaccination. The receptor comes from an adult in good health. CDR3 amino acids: CSVRTALSNGYTF. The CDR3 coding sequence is TGCAGCGTTAGGACAGCGCTGAGTAATGGCTACACCTTC.